This TCR beta chain came from a study of shared clonotypes between healthy human individuals (dated by TCRdb to the early 2020s). A note on the overall study: The cohort included three men and a couple of women between 18 and 49 years of age. Per donor, three plates each were used for CD4 naive and CD4 memory, two for CD8 naive, and one for CD8 memory. To estimate repertoire size and how much clonotypes are shared between individuals, the study performed deep sequencing of blood TCR repertoires from roughly five healthy adults. Libraries were prepared and TCR repertoires were sequenced by different laboratories using diverse techniques, in order to increase sequencing depth and limit assay-specific biases. Each donor's leukapheresis produced roughly between about 0.8 and 10 billion PBMCs. What the study reported, not specific to this receptor: Across four donors, about 5.2% of naive CD4, more than 3% of naive CD8, 2.3% of memory CD4, and around 0.4% of memory CD8 clonotypes were shared. The genetic and exposure-history diversity represented was limited by the small number of donors. Pairwise subsampling indicated that sequencing depth was expected to affect the degree of clonotype sharing among donors. Even with the large sequencing depth, rarefaction of the sorted-subset datasets indicated that sequencing was incomplete. Only blood was sampled, and tissue TCR repertoires likely differ from those in blood. Compared with non-shared clonotypes, clonotypes shared by all four sorted-subset donors had higher generation probabilities. Naive subsets generally had larger estimated clonotype richness than memory subsets did.

TCR CDR3 regions were amplified from genomic DNA by multiplex PCR using the deep immunoSEQ assay. For each cell subset, the extracted genomic DNA was distributed evenly across all wells of several immunoSEQ 96-well plates, and each plate served as one replicate. Each replicate PCR for sorted subsets received approximately 200 ng genomic DNA, equal to about 30,000 T cell genomes. The purified libraries were quantified using a Qubit 3.0 fluorometer, sized with a Bioanalyzer 2100, and then quantified again using the KAPA Library Quantification kit. Every immunoSEQ 96-well plate was sequenced on a dedicated single-read 150-cycle Illumina NextSeq 550 flow cell. The study's processing was this. Because the immunoSEQ output included only junctional sequences and no quality scores, the filtering could not be the same as the filtering used for full-length reads. To assign V/J genes and CDR3, sequences were annotated against IMGT germline references using PyIR, a Python wrapper for IgBLAST v1.9. Reads with weak V/J assignments (E-value above 1e-6), missing CDR3, stop codons, out-of-frame junctions, or ambiguous translated residues were removed. V3J clonotypes were defined as sequences sharing an identical inferred V gene, J gene, and CDR3 amino acid sequence. Percentage overlap between repertoires was calculated by dividing the number of shared unique clonotypes by the size of the smaller repertoire. RTK rarefaction, the Chao1 estimator, and Recon v2.1 estimates of unobserved clonotypes were used to assess repertoire richness. Generation probabilities were computed with OLGA for all TCRbeta clonotypes obtained by the gDNA method from a few donors. Here the immuneACCESS table is served through TCRdb, limited to in-frame sequences with V and J called. Missing clones are a known gap in these copies; in checked studies unresolved V genes cover under half, and the rest lacks a known reason. V, J and clone size derive from that table, while D and trimming were established from the DNA sequence. The sample table holds around 640,000 clones, of which approximately 96% were seen once. The ten largest account for more than 0.085% of the sample.

CD8 naive samples consisted of CD45RO-negative cells that were positively selected for CCR7, yielding a CD45RA+CCR7+ population without TemRA cells. The donors were healthy, HIV-negative adults with no recently reported acute infections or vaccinations. Every donor was a Caucasian adult living in Nashville, Tennessee, USA. Blood was collected by leukapheresis, and PBMCs were isolated by Ficoll-Histopaque density gradient centrifugation and then cryopreserved in liquid nitrogen vapor phase. Analytical flow cytometry was used to check the purity and quantity of each magnetically sorted T cell population. Genomic DNA was isolated from each sorted fraction and quantified by UV absorbance on a Nanodrop 2000c. As to this clone: What antigen it recognizes has not been identified. No qualities accompany the bases; no much larger clone lies one base away.

The sequence was obtained from a woman in her 30s in good health. Sequenced material: naive CD8+ T cells sorted from blood. Taken with the paper, the label for cell subset or site translates to: CD45RA+CCR7+.

The CDR3 protein: CASSPMGTGGRANYGYTF. The DNA sequence is as follows: TGTGCCAGCAGCCCCATGGGGACAGGGGGCCGAGCTAACTATGGCTACACCTTC. The sequence is built from TRBV13 and TRBJ1-2; a stretch of 12 junction bases matches TRBD1. Taken from the germline V gene (reference sequence), the CDR1 and CDR2 loops are PRHDT and FYEKMQ. The CDR3, from cysteine to phenylalanine, totals 18 residues. Of all the DNA, just the CDR3 is kept, 54 bases in frame from base 1. V is cut back by 5 bases and J by 0 bases, with 10 bases in the junction unmatched.